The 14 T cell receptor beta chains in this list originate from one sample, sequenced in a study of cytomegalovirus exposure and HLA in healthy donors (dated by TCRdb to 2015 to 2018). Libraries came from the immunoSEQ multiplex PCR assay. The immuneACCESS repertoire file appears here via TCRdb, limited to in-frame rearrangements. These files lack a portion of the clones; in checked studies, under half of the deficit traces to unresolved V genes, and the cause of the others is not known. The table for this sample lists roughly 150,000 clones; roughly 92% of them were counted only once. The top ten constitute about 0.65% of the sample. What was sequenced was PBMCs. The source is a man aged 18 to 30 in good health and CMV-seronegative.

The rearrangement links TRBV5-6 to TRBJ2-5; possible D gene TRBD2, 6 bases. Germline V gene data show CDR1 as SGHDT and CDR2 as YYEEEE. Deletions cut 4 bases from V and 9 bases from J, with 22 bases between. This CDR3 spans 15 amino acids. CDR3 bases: TGTGCCAGCAGCCGGAGCGGAGGGACCCCTGGGTCCCAGTACTTC. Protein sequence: CASSRSGGTPGSQYF.

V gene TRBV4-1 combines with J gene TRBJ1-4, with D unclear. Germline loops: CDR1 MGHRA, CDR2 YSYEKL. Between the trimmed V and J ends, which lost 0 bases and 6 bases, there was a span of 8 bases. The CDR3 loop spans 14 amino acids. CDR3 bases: TGCGCCAGCAGCCAAGATAGAACGGATGAAAAACTGTTTTTT. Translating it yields CASSQDRTDEKLFF.

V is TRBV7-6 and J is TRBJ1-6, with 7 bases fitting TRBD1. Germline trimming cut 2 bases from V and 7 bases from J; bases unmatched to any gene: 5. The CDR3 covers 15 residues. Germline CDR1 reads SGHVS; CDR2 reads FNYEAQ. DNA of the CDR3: TGTGCCAGCAGCTTATTAGGGGGCGAGAATTCACCCCTCCACTTT. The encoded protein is CASSLLGGENSPLHF.

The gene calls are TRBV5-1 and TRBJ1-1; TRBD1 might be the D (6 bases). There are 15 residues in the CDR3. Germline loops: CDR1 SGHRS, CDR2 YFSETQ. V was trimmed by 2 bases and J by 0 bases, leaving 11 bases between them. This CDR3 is CASSFTGSMNTEAFF. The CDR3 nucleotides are TGCGCCAGCAGCTTTACAGGGTCGATGAACACTGAAGCTTTCTTT.

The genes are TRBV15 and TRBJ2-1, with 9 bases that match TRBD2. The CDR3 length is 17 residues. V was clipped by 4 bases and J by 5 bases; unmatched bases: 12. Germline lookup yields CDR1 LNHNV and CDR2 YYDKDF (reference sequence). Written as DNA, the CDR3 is TGTGCCACCAGCACCAGAAGTCTAGCGGGACTCAACAATGAGCAGTTCTTC. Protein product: CATSTRSLAGLNNEQFF.

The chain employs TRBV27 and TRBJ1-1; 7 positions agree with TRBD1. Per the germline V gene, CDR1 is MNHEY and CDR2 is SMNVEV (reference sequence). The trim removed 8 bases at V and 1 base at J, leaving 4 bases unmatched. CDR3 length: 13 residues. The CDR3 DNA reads TGTGCCAGCGGGGACAGTGGGAACACTGAAGCTTTCTTT. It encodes CASGDSGNTEAFF.

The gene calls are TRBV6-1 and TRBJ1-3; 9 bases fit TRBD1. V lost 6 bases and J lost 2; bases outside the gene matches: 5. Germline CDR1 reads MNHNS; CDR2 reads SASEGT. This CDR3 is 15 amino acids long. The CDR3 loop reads CASRLRTGAGNTIYF. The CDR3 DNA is TGTGCCAGCAGACTGAGGACAGGGGCTGGAAACACCATATATTTT.

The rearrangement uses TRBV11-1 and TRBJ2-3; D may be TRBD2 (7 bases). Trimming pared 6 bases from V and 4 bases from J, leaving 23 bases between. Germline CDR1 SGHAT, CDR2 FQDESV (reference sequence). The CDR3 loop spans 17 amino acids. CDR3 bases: TGTGCCAGCAGTCCCCCCGCGAGGCGGGGGCCCTCAGATACGCAGTATTTT. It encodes CASSPPARRGPSDTQYF.

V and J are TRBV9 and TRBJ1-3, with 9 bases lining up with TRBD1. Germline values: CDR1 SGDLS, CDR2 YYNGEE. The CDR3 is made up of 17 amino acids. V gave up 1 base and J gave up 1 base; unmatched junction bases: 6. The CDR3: CASSVRQQGASGNTIYF. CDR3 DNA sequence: TGTGCCAGCAGCGTAAGGCAACAGGGGGCTTCTGGAAACACCATATATTTT.

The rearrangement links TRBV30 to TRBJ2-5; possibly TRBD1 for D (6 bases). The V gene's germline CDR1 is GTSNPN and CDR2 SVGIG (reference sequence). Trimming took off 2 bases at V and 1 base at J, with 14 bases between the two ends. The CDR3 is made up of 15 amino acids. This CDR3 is CAWSNPATGQETQYF. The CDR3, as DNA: TGTGCCTGGAGTAACCCCGCGACAGGCCAAGAGACCCAGTACTTC.

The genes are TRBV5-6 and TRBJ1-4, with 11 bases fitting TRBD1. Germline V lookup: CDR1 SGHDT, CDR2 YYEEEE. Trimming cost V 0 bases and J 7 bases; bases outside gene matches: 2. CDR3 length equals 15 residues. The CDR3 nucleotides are TGTGCCAGCAGCTTGGCGGACAGGGGGCGTGAAAAACTGTTTTTT. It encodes CASSLADRGREKLFF.

CDR3 in DNA: TGTGCCAGCTCACGAGGGACTAGTAATGAGCAGTTCTTC. Protein product: CASSRGTSNEQFF. The chain employs TRBV18 and TRBJ2-1; 8 bases are shared with TRBD2. This CDR3 has 13 residues. Germline V CDR1 and CDR2: KGHSH, LQKENI. V trimming: 4 bases; J trimming: 7 bases; junction bases outside the gene matches: 3.

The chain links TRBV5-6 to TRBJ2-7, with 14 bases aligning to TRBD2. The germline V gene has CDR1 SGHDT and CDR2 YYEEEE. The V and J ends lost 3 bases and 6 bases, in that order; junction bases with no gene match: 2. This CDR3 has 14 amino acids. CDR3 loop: CASSSGLAGVEQYF. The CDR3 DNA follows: TGTGCCAGCAGCTCGGGACTAGCGGGGGTCGAGCAGTACTTC.

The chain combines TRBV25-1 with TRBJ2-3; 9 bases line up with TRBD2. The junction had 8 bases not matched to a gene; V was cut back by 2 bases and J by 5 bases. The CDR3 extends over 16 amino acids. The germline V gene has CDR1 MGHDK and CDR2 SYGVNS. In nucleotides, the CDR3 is TGTGCCAGCAGTGAACTAAGTAGCGGGAGTGTAGATACGCAGTATTTT. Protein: CASSELSSGSVDTQYF.